Following are 2 T cell receptor beta chains from one sample sequenced in a study of cytomegalovirus exposure and HLA in healthy donors. The primer mix had 60 Vbeta and 13 Jbeta primers. Data came from immunoSEQ multiplex PCR; TCRdb stores just in-frame clones and leaves some out. The table lists more than 100,000 clones, 55% to 75% of them singletons. Sequences were obtained from PBMCs. These receptors originate from a middle-aged man in good health and CMV-seropositive.

The V gene is TRBV5-5, the J gene TRBJ1-5, with D unresolved. Trimming shortened V by 2 bases and J by 7 bases, and 7 bases separated the two germline ends. Per the germline V gene, CDR1 is SGHKS and CDR2 is YYEKEE (reference sequence). CDR3 size: 12 residues. CDR3 amino acids: CASSFGGQPQHF. CDR3 nucleotides: TGTGCCAGCAGCTTTGGAGGCCAGCCCCAGCATTTT.

The genes are TRBV5-6 and TRBJ1-2; 7 bases are a match to TRBD1. The germline gives CDR1 SGHDT, CDR2 YYEEEE. V was clipped by 5 bases and J by 6 bases; unmatched bases: 7. CDR3 length equals 13 residues. CDR3 amino acids: CASRETGLDGYTF. Here the CDR3 DNA reads TGTGCCAGCAGGGAGACAGGGTTGGATGGCTACACCTTC.